Described below is a single TCR beta chain sequence and its context. Its specificity is not known. The sample is drawn from a study of response to subunit inactivated influenza vaccine. Study findings and constraints: Researchers suggested that each seasonal influenza vaccination recruits few new T cells.

The CDR3 consists of 16 residues. Trimming removed 7 bases from V and 4 bases from J; junction bases left unmatched: 13. TCRdb used MiXCR to reprocess the RT-PCR reads, holding one entry per CDR3 protein. The sample shows around 850,000 distinct CDR3 sequences, about a fifth of them seen only once. The TCR sequence derives from a man aged 45-60 years who received an inactivated influenza vaccine. The sequenced sample was PBMCs from blood, obtained roughly 5 days after vaccination. This chain uses TRBV12-3 or TRBV12-4 with TRBJ2-5; 9 bases are shared with TRBD2. Written as DNA, the CDR3 is TGTGCCAGCACCCCCCCCCGGCTAGCGGGACCAGAGACCCAGTACTTC. Amino acid sequence: CASTPPRLAGPETQYF.